The sample holds a few counts of the clone carrying this T cell receptor beta chain. Its antigen is not known. RNA transcripts were the source from which TCR beta CDR3 regions were amplified. Second-round multiplex PCR came after first-round RT-PCR with HTBI primers. MiXCR, applied by TCRdb to the multiplex PCR reads, yields one record per CDR3 protein. The repertoire holds 1 million to 1.3 million distinct CDR3 sequences, with roughly 35% as singletons. The data originate from a study of Graves' ophthalmopathy and Graves' hyperthyroidism. Study-wide results and limits: Most expanded clonotypes from thyroid (those above 0.001 frequency) were also found in blood.

Lactation, pregnancy, uncontrolled infections and other autoimmune diseases were all grounds for excluding patients. The authors diagnosed from clinical symptoms, serum thyroxine, TRAb, thyroid ultrasound and orbital computed tomography. The receptor's source is an adult man with Graves' hyperthyroidism. Source material: peripheral blood or thyroid tissue (not recorded which).

CDR3 DNA sequence: TGTGCCAGCAGTTATAGGAGGGACACTGAAGCTTTCTTT. This codes for CASSYRRDTEAFF. This chain joins TRBV6-5 and TRBJ1-1; D gene ambiguous. The V end was cut by 3 bases, the J end by 3 bases, with 8 bases between. Germline V gene data show CDR1 as MNHEY and CDR2 as SVGAGI. This CDR3 is built from 13 residues.